These 16 T cell receptor beta chains share one sample of origin, sequenced in a study of graft-versus-host responses after intestinal transplantation. These receptors' targets are unknown. Repertoires were generated with immunoSEQ multiplex PCR, while TCRdb's copy carries only in-frame clones and drops some. The sample has about 59,000 clones, almost 95% seen once; the top ten hold about 0.4%. The sequencing here drew on unstimulated CD4+ T cells sorted from spleen or lymph node cells, taken before transplant. All receptors derive from a human donor who was the organ donor for an intestinal transplant.

In the case of this clone: Relative to the germline gene, one junction end is altered; a read error may explain this. The chain links TRBV6-1 to TRBJ2-1, with 7 positions matching TRBD1. Germline loops: CDR1 MNHNS, CDR2 SASEGT. This CDR3 comprises 15 residues. Here the CDR3 reads CASCDFRTGCNEQFF. CDR3 sequence (DNA): TGTGCCAGCTGTGATTTCCGGACAGGATGCAATGAGCAGTTCTTC.

The CDR3 spells CASREAGGHGDTQYF. The DNA for the CDR3 is TGTGCCAGCAGGGAAGCGGGGGGGCATGGAGATACGCAGTATTTT. J is TRBJ2-3 and V is TRBV4-2, with TRBD2 identical over 10 bases. The CDR3 sequence is 15 residues long. V shed 6 bases and J 5 bases; nucleotides not matched to a gene: 8. CDR1 and CDR2 (germline): LGHNA, YNFKEQ.

The chain recombines TRBV21-1 with TRBJ2-7; TRBD2 is the table's D call, not checked against the DNA. TRBV21-1 is described as a pseudogene. CDR3 length: 16 amino acids. Here the CDR3 reads CASSKDGGISTYEQYF. The CDR3 DNA reads as TGTGCCAGCAGCAAAGACGGGGGGATTTCCACCTACGAGCAGTACTTC.

The V call is TRBV5-1, the J call TRBJ2-7; a possible D gene is TRBD2 (5 bases). Per the germline V gene, CDR1 is SGHRS and CDR2 is YFSETQ. CDR3 length equals 14 residues. Trimming took 5 bases from V and 2 from J, leaving 14 bases between them. CDR3 amino acids: CASSPRTAAYEQYF. The CDR3 DNA reads as TGCGCCAGCAGTCCAAGGACTGCAGCCTACGAGCAGTACTTC.

The CDR3, as DNA: TGTGCCAGCAGCTTATTAGGGGAGTCCTTAGCTAACTATGGCTACACCTTC. Translation: CASSLLGESLANYGYTF. The chain combines TRBV11-2 with TRBJ1-2, with D maybe TRBD1 (5 bases). This CDR3 comprises 17 residues. V lost 2 bases, J lost 0 bases, and 16 bases lay in between. Germline CDR1 is SGHAT and CDR2 is FQNNGV.

The chain uses TRBV7-2 and TRBJ2-3, with a weak D call TRBD1 (5 bases). Per the germline V gene, CDR1 is SGHTA and CDR2 is FQGNSA. The CDR3 is 14 residues long. V was cut by 5 bases and J by 2 bases, with 11 bases left in between. CDR3 loop: CASSRTRDTDTQYF. Written as DNA, the CDR3 is TGTGCCAGCAGCCGAACCAGGGACACAGATACGCAGTATTTT.

This chain uses TRBV4-1 with TRBJ2-1, with 12 bases aligning to TRBD2. Germline V gives CDR1 MGHRA, CDR2 YSYEKL. Trimming at V came to 3 bases and at J to 7 bases, leaving 7 bases not matched to a gene. The CDR3 contains 16 residues. CDR3 amino acids: CASSHPGLAGSNEQFF. The CDR3 nucleotides read TGCGCCAGCAGCCATCCCGGACTAGCGGGGAGTAATGAGCAGTTCTTC.

The genes are TRBV30 and TRBJ2-5; 15 positions agree with TRBD2. The V and J ends lost 4 bases and 3 bases, in that order; junction bases with no gene match: 6. The CDR3 extends over 16 amino acids. In germline, CDR1 is GTSNPN, CDR2 SVGIG (reference sequence). The CDR3 DNA sequence: TGTGCCTGGACCGTCGGGACTAGCGGGGGGAAAGAGACCCAGTACTTC. This sequence encodes CAWTVGTSGGKETQYF.

This chain connects TRBV5-1 to TRBJ2-5; the match to TRBD2 covers 10 bases. Germline values: CDR1 SGHRS, CDR2 YFSETQ. The V segment lost 0 bases and the J segment 4 bases; nucleotides outside the gene matches: 6. This CDR3 region has 16 residues. CDR3 sequence (DNA): TGCGCCAGCAGCTTGGCAGCGGGGGGGCAGGGAGAGACCCAGTACTTC. Residues: CASSLAAGGQGETQYF. The variable domain in full, with the rest retrieved from reference TRBV5-1 and TRBJ2-5, is KAGVTQTPRYLIKTRGQQVTLSCSPISGHRSVSWYQQTPGQGLQFLFEYFSETQRNKGNFPGRFSGRQFSNSRSEMNVSTLELGDSALYLCASSLAAGGQGETQYFGPGTRLLVL.

This chain connects TRBV5-1 to TRBJ2-5, with 13 bases matching TRBD2. The germline gives CDR1 SGHRS, CDR2 YFSETQ. This CDR3 has 15 amino acids. Trimming removed 5 bases from V and 1 base from J; junction bases left unmatched: 2. The CDR3 loop is CASRRLAGGQETQYF. Written as DNA, the CDR3 is TGCGCCAGCAGACGACTAGCGGGGGGCCAAGAGACCCAGTACTTC. Based on the CDR3 plus reference TRBV5-1 and TRBJ2-5, the full variable domain is KAGVTQTPRYLIKTRGQQVTLSCSPISGHRSVSWYQQTPGQGLQFLFEYFSETQRNKGNFPGRFSGRQFSNSRSEMNVSTLELGDSALYLCASRRLAGGQETQYFGPGTRLLVL.

The chain combines TRBV7-3 with TRBJ2-1; 11 bases are shared with TRBD2. Per germline, CDR1 SGHTA and CDR2 FQGTGA. J gave up 9 bases and V 2 bases, and 6 bases lay outside the gene matches. CDR3 size: 15 residues. The CDR3 loop reads CASSLFSGGASEQFF. The CDR3 DNA sequence: TGTGCCAGCAGCTTATTTAGCGGGGGGGCTAGTGAGCAGTTCTTC.

The chain links TRBV6-1 to TRBJ1-5, with D tentatively TRBD1 (5 bases). The CDR3 is made up of 13 amino acids. Trimming removed 11 bases from V and 3 bases from J, with 14 bases in between. Per germline, CDR1 MNHNS and CDR2 SASEGT. The CDR3 coding sequence is TGTGCCGGCTCAGGGTACCCCAATCAGCCCCAGCATTTT. Protein: CAGSGYPNQPQHF.

This clone was seen only once. The rearrangement links TRBV9 to TRBJ1-1; perhaps TRBD1 as D (5 bases). Between the trimmed V and J ends, which lost 0 bases and 3 bases, there was a span of 12 bases. The CDR3 totals 15 residues. Per germline, CDR1 SGDLS and CDR2 YYNGEE. CDR3 DNA sequence: TGTGCCAGCAGCGTAGTTGCAGGGACCCACACTGAAGCTTTCTTT. Translating gives CASSVVAGTHTEAFF.

V is TRBV18 and J is TRBJ2-5, with D tentatively TRBD1 (5 bases). With 3 bases removed from V and 2 bases from J, the gap between germline ends came to 13 bases. The CDR3 length is 15 residues. Per germline, CDR1 KGHSH and CDR2 LQKENI. CDR3 nucleotide sequence: TGTGCCAGCTCACCGTCCCAAGGACAACAAGAGACCCAGTACTTC. This gives the protein CASSPSQGQQETQYF.

The chain uses TRBV7-6 and TRBJ1-1, with 7 bases identical to TRBD1. J gave up 0 bases and V 2 bases, and 15 bases lay outside the gene matches. The germline V gene encodes CDR1 SGHVS and CDR2 FNYEAQ. This CDR3 contains 19 residues. The DNA of the CDR3 is TGTGCCAGCAGCTTACTCGAGCCCGACAGGGTTAGGATGAACACTGAAGCTTTCTTT. This sequence encodes CASSLLEPDRVRMNTEAFF. The variable domain in full, completed from reference TRBV7-6 and TRBJ1-1, reads GAGVSQSPRYKVTKRGQDVALRCDPISGHVSLYWYRQALGQGPEFLTYFNYEAQQDKSGLPNDRFSAERPEGSISTLTIQRTEQRDSAMYRCASSLLEPDRVRMNTEAFFGQGTRLTVV.

This clone has only one observation. The rearrangement uses TRBV27 and TRBJ2-2; D uncertain. From germline, CDR1 is MNHEY and CDR2 SMNVEV (reference sequence). The V end was cut by 0 bases, the J end by 6 bases, with 11 bases between. The CDR3 totals 15 residues. In nucleotides, the CDR3 is TGTGCCAGCAGTTTATCGCTCACAGTCCCCGGGGAGCTGTTTTTT. Translation: CASSLSLTVPGELFF.